Each of the 17 T cell receptor beta chains below was sequenced from the same sample in a study of shared clonotypes between healthy human individuals. The assay was immunoSEQ multiplex PCR, and TCRdb's table has in-frame clones only and misses some. The data hold roughly 1.5 million clones, with about 98% observed a single time. The sample consisted of naive CD4+ T cells sorted from blood. Subset given: CD45RA+ positively selected. The source of these receptors is a young man in good health.

This clone is a singleton in its sample. The V and J genes are TRBV7-6 and TRBJ1-3; TRBD1 is a possible D gene (6 bases). Germline CDR1 SGHVS, CDR2 FNYEAQ. Between the trimmed V and J ends, which lost 1 base and 0 bases, there was a span of 10 bases. The CDR3 extends over 16 amino acids. CDR3 residues: CASSLGTGHSGNTIYF. In nucleotides, the CDR3 is TGTGCCAGCAGCTTAGGTACGGGACACTCTGGAAACACCATATATTTT.

The chain combines TRBV5-1 with TRBJ1-5, with D maybe TRBD1 (5 bases). The CDR3 is 16 residues long. In germline, CDR1 is SGHRS, CDR2 YFSETQ. Trimming pared 4 bases from V and 3 bases from J, leaving 17 bases between. The CDR3 coding sequence is TGCGCCAGCAGCCACGGGGGAAGTCACCCCAATCAGCCCCAGCATTTT. Translation gives CASSHGGSHPNQPQHF.

The V gene is TRBV27, the J gene TRBJ2-7, with D unclear. The length of the CDR3 is 12 residues. Germline values: CDR1 MNHEY, CDR2 SMNVEV (reference sequence). The ends were cut back, 5 bases at V and 3 bases at J, with 8 bases in the middle. CDR3 in DNA: TGTGCCAGCAGTCCGATTGGCTACGAGCAGTACTTC. Its translation: CASSPIGYEQYF.

The chain is built from TRBV5-1 and TRBJ1-2; 7 bases match TRBD1. The germline V gene has CDR1 SGHRS and CDR2 YFSETQ. V trimming: 3 bases; J trimming: 4 bases; junction bases outside the gene matches: 9. The CDR3 is made up of 15 amino acids. The DNA of the CDR3 is TGCGCCAGCAGCTATGACCGGGACAGCCCCTATGGCTACACCTTC. Protein sequence: CASSYDRDSPYGYTF.

V and J are TRBV7-6 and TRBJ2-7, with TRBD2 identical over 8 bases. V gave up 4 bases and J gave up 3 bases; unmatched junction bases: 11. The germline CDR1 and CDR2 sequences are SGHVS and FNYEAQ. The CDR3 has 16 residues. CDR3 sequence: CASSSLAGKGLYEQYF. In DNA, the CDR3 is TGTGCCAGCAGCTCGTTAGCGGGAAAAGGCCTCTACGAGCAGTACTTC.

CDR3 amino acids: CASAGTYTDTQYF. The CDR3 nucleotides read TGTGCCAGCGCGGGGACTTACACAGATACGCAGTATTTT. J is TRBJ2-3 and V is TRBV18, with D perhaps matching TRBD2 (6 bases). The CDR3 runs to 13 residues. CDR1 is KGHSH and CDR2 is LQKENI in the germline V gene. Deletions cut 8 bases from V and 2 bases from J, with 11 bases between.

V and J are TRBV15 and TRBJ2-5, with TRBD2 as a possible D gene (5 bases). The CDR3 is made up of 15 amino acids. Germline assignment: CDR1 LNHNV and CDR2 YYDKDF (reference sequence). Trimming shortened V by 2 bases and J by 2 bases, and 12 bases separated the two germline ends. In nucleotides, the CDR3 is TGTGCCACCAGCAGACCGAGAACGGGGCAAGAGACCCAGTACTTC. Encoded protein: CATSRPRTGQETQYF. Drawing the rest from reference TRBV15 and TRBJ2-5, the complete variable domain is DAMVIQNPRYQVTQFGKPVTLSCSQTLNHNVMYWYQQKSSQAPKLLFHYYDKDFNNEADTPDNFQSRRPNTSFCFLDIRSPGLGDTAMYLCATSRPRTGQETQYFGPGTRLLVL.

This clone appeared a single time. The rearrangement uses TRBV4-2 and TRBJ1-1, with D hard to call. V was pared by 3 bases and J by 0 bases, with 5 bases between. The CDR3 runs to 13 residues. Per the germline V gene, CDR1 is LGHNA and CDR2 is YNFKEQ. This CDR3 is CASSQGVNTEAFF. The CDR3 DNA reads as TGTGCCAGCAGCCAGGGAGTGAACACTGAAGCTTTCTTT.

The V gene is TRBV5-1, the J gene TRBJ2-4; D is possibly TRBD2 (5 bases). The V gene's germline CDR1 is SGHRS and CDR2 YFSETQ. Trimming cost V 5 bases and J 11 bases, with 11 bases left between them. CDR3 length: 11 residues. DNA of the CDR3: TGCGCCAGCAGATCAACCGGGGTTCAGTACTTC. This sequence encodes CASRSTGVQYF. The whole variable domain, filled in from reference TRBV5-1 and TRBJ2-4, reads KAGVTQTPRYLIKTRGQQVTLSCSPISGHRSVSWYQQTPGQGLQFLFEYFSETQRNKGNFPGRFSGRQFSNSRSEMNVSTLELGDSALYLCASRSTGVQYFGAGTRLSVL.

The chain links TRBV7-2 to TRBJ1-5; D uncertain. Germline CDR1 reads SGHTA; CDR2 reads FQGNSA. The CDR3 sequence is 13 residues long. V was pared by 3 bases and J by 11 bases, with 14 bases between. The CDR3 here is CASSLPAKRAQHF. As DNA, the CDR3 is TGTGCCAGCAGCTTGCCCGCTAAGAGAGCCCAGCATTTT.

The genes are TRBV28 and TRBJ1-2; D is unresolved. The length of the CDR3 is 13 residues. V lost 10 bases and J 3 bases, leaving 15 bases between the germline ends. Germline V gives CDR1 MDHEN, CDR2 SYDVKM. CDR3 amino acids: CATSGSRDYGYTF. In DNA, the CDR3 is TGTGCCACCTCTGGGAGTCGGGACTATGGCTACACCTTC.

This chain connects TRBV5-6 to TRBJ2-7; D ambiguous. Trimming left V 0 bases short and J 7 bases short, with 14 bases between. CDR1 is SGHDT and CDR2 is YYEEEE in the germline V gene. The CDR3 is 14 amino acids. CDR3 DNA sequence: TGTGCCAGCAGCTTGGTTCCTCCTACCGCAGAGCAGTACTTC. It is translated as CASSLVPPTAEQYF. Complete variable domain (other parts from reference TRBV5-6 and TRBJ2-7): DAGVTQSPTHLIKTRGQQVTLRCSPKSGHDTVSWYQQALGQGPQFIFQYYEEEERQRGNFPDRFSGHQFPNYSSELNVNALLLGDSALYLCASSLVPPTAEQYFGPGTRLTVT.

V gene TRBV9 combines with J gene TRBJ1-1, with D possibly matching TRBD1 (6 bases). Germline CDR1 SGDLS, CDR2 YYNGEE. The CDR3 has 16 residues. Trimming pared 1 base from V and 1 base from J, leaving 14 bases between. The CDR3 loop is CASSVTPRGGNTEAFF. The DNA of the CDR3 is TGTGCCAGCAGCGTAACCCCTCGAGGGGGGAACACTGAAGCTTTCTTT.

The chain uses TRBV6-6 and TRBJ2-1, with 7 bases lining up with TRBD1. CDR1 and CDR2 (germline): MNHNY, SVGAGI (reference sequence). The CDR3 totals 16 residues. J lost 1 base, V lost 5 bases, and 8 bases had no gene match. The DNA for the CDR3 is TGTGCCAGCAGTGGGGACAGCCTGACTTCCTACAATGAGCAGTTCTTC. Its protein product is CASSGDSLTSYNEQFF.

This clone has just one count. The rearrangement links TRBV4-1 to TRBJ2-6, with 14 bases fitting TRBD2. The CDR3 covers 19 residues. The germline CDR1 and CDR2 sequences are MGHRA and YSYEKL. V was pared by 1 base and J by 0 bases, with 2 bases of the junction left unmatched. Written as DNA, the CDR3 is TGCGCCAGCAGCCAAGGACTAGCGGGAGGGTTCTCTGGGGCCAACGTCCTGACTTTC. It codes for CASSQGLAGGFSGANVLTF.

This sequence joins TRBV5-4 and TRBJ2-1; TRBD1 matches at 11 bases. V trimming: 4 bases; J trimming: 9 bases; junction bases outside the gene matches: 6. The CDR3 is made up of 14 amino acids. Germline lookup yields CDR1 SGHNT and CDR2 YYREEE (reference sequence). The CDR3 DNA reads TGTGCCAGCAGCCCTGGACAGGGGGCTGGTGAGCAGTTCTTC. Its protein is CASSPGQGAGEQFF. Full variable domain (rest looked up from reference TRBV5-4 and TRBJ2-1): ETGVTQSPTHLIKTRGQQVTLRCSSQSGHNTVSWYQQALGQGPQFIFQYYREEENGRGNFPPRFSGLQFPNYSSELNVNALELDDSALYLCASSPGQGAGEQFFGPGTRLTVL.

The chain recombines TRBV6-5 with TRBJ1-1, with D unresolved. This CDR3 has 12 residues. Germline values: CDR1 MNHEY, CDR2 SVGAGI. V lost 6 bases and J 2 bases, leaving 7 bases between the germline ends. This CDR3 is CASRQPNTEAFF. The CDR3 nucleotides read TGTGCCAGCAGACAACCAAACACTGAAGCTTTCTTT.